This entry is about one T cell receptor (beta chain). Enrolment of Seattle patients took place during active infection, and they were followed longitudinally. This record comes from a study of blood T cell repertoires in COVID-19. Study information: Acute-phase and convalescent COVID-19 samples originated in the United States, Italy and Spain. PBMCs, B-cell-depleted T cells, or T cells were the source of the cDNA or gDNA that made up the material.

Deletions cut 2 bases from V and 6 bases from J, with 13 bases between. CDR3 length equals 15 residues. Germline CDR1 is LGHNA and CDR2 is YNFKEQ. Source study methods: Scientists estimated how many nucleated cells there were by amplifying reference gene primers. TCRdb's table, derived via immunoSEQ multiplex PCR, lists solely in-frame clones and lacks some. Clone size and V and J calls were adopted from that table, with D and trimming inferred from the DNA. The repertoire holds a few hundred thousand clones, with about 90% as singletons. The TCR was taken from a woman aged 55-70 years with COVID-19, enrolled during active disease. The sample consisted of peripheral blood. The chain recombines TRBV4-2 with TRBJ1-4; perhaps TRBD1 as D (5 bases). The CDR3 sequence is CASSQPGQGYEKLFF. The CDR3 nucleotides read TGTGCCAGCAGCCAACCTGGGCAGGGCTATGAAAAACTGTTTTTT.